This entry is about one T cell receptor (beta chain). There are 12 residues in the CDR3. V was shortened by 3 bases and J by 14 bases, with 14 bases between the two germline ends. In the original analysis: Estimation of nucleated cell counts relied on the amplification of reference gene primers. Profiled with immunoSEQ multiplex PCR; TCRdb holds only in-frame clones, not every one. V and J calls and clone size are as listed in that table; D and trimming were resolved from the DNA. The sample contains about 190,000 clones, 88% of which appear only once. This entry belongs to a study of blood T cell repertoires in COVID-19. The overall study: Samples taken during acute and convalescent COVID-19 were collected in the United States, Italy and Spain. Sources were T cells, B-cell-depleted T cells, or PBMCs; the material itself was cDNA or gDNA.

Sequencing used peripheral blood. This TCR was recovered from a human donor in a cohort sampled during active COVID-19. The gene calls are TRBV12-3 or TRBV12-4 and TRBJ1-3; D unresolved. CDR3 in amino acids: CASSFFPDRVYF. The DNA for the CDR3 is TGTGCCAGCAGTTTTTTCCCGGATCGGGTATATTTT.